The rows below give T cell receptor beta chains drawn from one sample of a study of blood T cell repertoires in COVID-19. Measured with immunoSEQ multiplex PCR; TCRdb has only the in-frame clones, and not every one. The data show about 99,000 clones, roughly 84% seen once. Sequencing used peripheral blood. The receptors come from a man between 60 and 70 years old with acute or convalescent COVID-19. Both conserved end residues are part of each CDR3. The D gene is left open where the match is weak. Size tells how often a clone was seen (once, few, many) or the class of an expanded clone, and some rows leave it out.

CDR3: CSATSGQETQYF
DNA: TGCAGCGCGACTAGCGGCCAAGAGACCCAGTACTTC
J: TRBJ2-5
V: TRBV29-1
size: .
D: TRBD2

CDR3: CASSLAGGNEKLFF
DNA: TGTGCCAGCAGCCTTGCTGGAGGGAATGAAAAACTGTTTTTT
J: TRBJ1-4
V: TRBV7-9
size: .
D: .

CDR3: CASSIGQGNTEAFF
DNA: TGTGCCAGTAGTATAGGACAGGGGAACACTGAAGCTTTCTTT
J: TRBJ1-1
V: TRBV19
size: .
D: TRBD1

CDR3: CSARTGYGYTF
DNA: TGCAGTGCTAGAACAGGGTATGGCTACACCTTC
J: TRBJ1-2
V: TRBV20-1
size: once
D: .

CDR3: CASSMKGFSSYNEQFF
DNA: TGTGCCAGTAGTATGAAGGGGTTCAGCTCCTACAATGAGCAGTTCTTC
J: TRBJ2-1
V: TRBV19
size: .
D: .

CDR3: CASSATGGLNQPQHF
DNA: TGTGCCAGCAGTGCGACAGGGGGCCTCAATCAGCCCCAGCATTTT
J: TRBJ1-5
V: TRBV28
size: once
D: TRBD1

CDR3: CASSIDNLSQPQHF
DNA: TGTGCCAGTAGTATAGATAATCTAAGTCAGCCCCAGCATTTT
J: TRBJ1-5
V: TRBV19
size: few
D: .

CDR3: CASALTSGYNEQFF
DNA: TGTGCCAGCGCCCTGACTAGCGGCTACAATGAGCAGTTCTTC
J: TRBJ2-1
V: TRBV7-9
size: .
D: TRBD2

CDR3: CASSTRLAAYNEQFF
DNA: TGTGCCAGCAGTACCCGACTAGCGGCCTACAATGAGCAGTTCTTC
J: TRBJ2-1
V: TRBV6-5
size: .
D: TRBD2

CDR3: CASSSGTAMNTEAFF
DNA: TGTGCCAGCAGTTCGGGGACAGCCATGAACACTGAAGCTTTCTTT
J: TRBJ1-1
V: TRBV28
size: .
D: TRBD1

CDR3: CASSLRDFAYEQYF
DNA: TGTGCCAGCAGTTTAAGGGACTTTGCCTACGAGCAGTACTTC
J: TRBJ2-7
V: TRBV28
size: .
D: .

CDR3: CASSPGQGQYNSPLHF
DNA: TGCGCCAGCAGCCCCGGACAGGGACAATATAATTCACCCCTCCACTTT
J: TRBJ1-6
V: TRBV5-1
size: .
D: TRBD1

CDR3: CASGLRKTEAFF
DNA: TGTGCCAGTGGCCTCCGAAAAACTGAAGCTTTCTTT
J: TRBJ1-1
V: TRBV6-5
size: .
D: .

CDR3: CASSWAGNSGNTIYF
DNA: TGTGCCAGCAGCTGGGCCGGGAACTCTGGAAACACCATATATTTT
J: TRBJ1-3
V: TRBV11-2
size: .
D: .

CDR3: CATSRDWTYRDRETQYF
DNA: TGTGCCACCAGCAGAGATTGGACCTACCGGGACAGGGAGACCCAGTACTTC
J: TRBJ2-5
V: TRBV15
size: .
D: TRBD1

CDR3: CASSQTIEAFF
DNA: TGTGCCAGCAGCCAGACTATCGAAGCTTTCTTT
J: TRBJ1-1
V: TRBV6-2/TRBV6-3
size: once
D: .

CDR3: CASSYWAGTEAFF
DNA: TGTGCCAGCAGTTACTGGGCGGGTACTGAAGCTTTCTTT
J: TRBJ1-1
V: TRBV6-2/TRBV6-3
size: .
D: .

CDR3: CASSPSGEGSYEQYF
DNA: TGTGCCAGCAGTCCCTCAGGGGAGGGGTCCTACGAGCAGTACTTC
J: TRBJ2-7
V: TRBV28
size: .
D: .

CDR3: CASSSGLGDTGELFF
DNA: TGTGCCAGCAGCTCTGGACTAGGTGACACCGGGGAGCTGTTTTTT
J: TRBJ2-2
V: TRBV11-2
size: .
D: TRBD2

CDR3: CARVERPEGYTF
DNA: TGTGCCAGAGTAGAGCGACCGGAGGGCTACACCTTC
J: TRBJ1-2
V: TRBV21-1
size: .
D: .

CDR3: CASRPGQGSSANTGELFF
DNA: TGTGCCAGCAGACCGGGACAGGGATCTTCTGCGAACACCGGGGAGCTGTTTTTT
J: TRBJ2-2
V: TRBV7-8
size: .
D: TRBD1

CDR3: CASSFRRTGTGGIPLFF
DNA: TGTGCCAGTAGCTTTAGACGGACCGGGACAGGTGGGATCCCCCTGTTTTTT
J: TRBJ1-4
V: TRBV19
size: .
D: TRBD1

CDR3: CASSPGPREGRGYTF
DNA: TGTGCCAGCAGCCCAGGCCCCCGGGAGGGCAGGGGCTACACCTTC
J: TRBJ1-2
V: TRBV7-9
size: .
D: .

CDR3: CASRIIEAGKETQYF
DNA: TGTGCCAGCAGAATTATAGAGGCGGGGAAAGAGACCCAGTACTTC
J: TRBJ2-5
V: TRBV6-6
size: once
D: .

CDR3: CASSLFGEMNTEAFF
DNA: TGCGCCAGCAGCTTGTTCGGGGAGATGAACACTGAAGCTTTCTTT
J: TRBJ1-1
V: TRBV5-1
size: .
D: .

CDR3: CASRGTSAHTYNEQFF
DNA: TGTGCCAGCAGGGGAACTAGCGCCCATACCTACAATGAGCAGTTCTTC
J: TRBJ2-1
V: TRBV28
size: .
D: TRBD2

CDR3: CASTPHRGQRYGYTF
DNA: TGTGCCAGCACCCCTCACAGGGGTCAGAGGTATGGCTACACCTTC
J: TRBJ1-2
V: TRBV9
size: .
D: TRBD1

CDR3: CASSPEGDSHEKLFF
DNA: TGCGCCAGCAGCCCCGAGGGGGACAGCCATGAAAAACTGTTTTTT
J: TRBJ1-4
V: TRBV4-3
size: once
D: TRBD1

CDR3: CASSLLGANVLTF
DNA: TGCGCCAGCAGCTTGCTTGGGGCCAACGTCCTGACTTTC
J: TRBJ2-6
V: TRBV5-1
size: .
D: .

CDR3: CASSLTGATNEKLFF
DNA: TGTGCCAGCAGCCTGACAGGGGCCACTAATGAAAAACTGTTTTTT
J: TRBJ1-4
V: TRBV7-8
size: .
D: TRBD1

CDR3: CASSLVTGTGELFF
DNA: TGTGCCAGCAGCTTAGTGACTGGAACCGGGGAGCTGTTTTTT
J: TRBJ2-2
V: TRBV11-3
size: few
D: .

CDR3: CSASPSGRRGTGELFF
DNA: TGCAGTGCTAGTCCTAGCGGAAGGCGCGGCACCGGGGAGCTGTTTTTT
J: TRBJ2-2
V: TRBV20-1
size: .
D: TRBD2

CDR3: CASSKRASTDTQYF
DNA: TGTGCCAGCAGCAAGCGGGCTAGCACAGATACGCAGTATTTT
J: TRBJ2-3
V: TRBV25-1
size: .
D: .

CDR3: CASSRSTGASTDTQYF
DNA: TGTGCCAGCAGCAGATCGACAGGGGCTAGCACAGATACGCAGTATTTT
J: TRBJ2-3
V: TRBV3-1/TRBV3-2
size: .
D: TRBD1

CDR3: CASSPNPGGSSGAKNIQYF
DNA: TGTGCCAGCAGCCCCAATCCGGGAGGAAGCTCGGGGGCCAAAAACATTCAGTACTTC
J: TRBJ2-4
V: TRBV5-4
size: .
D: TRBD2

CDR3: CASSLVSNTGELFF
DNA: TGCGCCAGCAGCTTGGTCAGTAACACCGGGGAGCTGTTTTTT
J: TRBJ2-2
V: TRBV5-1
size: .
D: .

CDR3: CASSLGQAYNEQFF
DNA: TGTGCCAGCAGTCTAGGACAGGCATACAATGAGCAGTTCTTC
J: TRBJ2-1
V: TRBV2
size: .
D: TRBD1

CDR3: CASSLGRGEREQYF
DNA: TGTGCCAGCAGCTTAGGACGGGGAGAAAGGGAGCAGTACTTC
J: TRBJ2-7
V: TRBV11-2
size: once
D: .

CDR3: CASSEFRGSNTGELFF
DNA: TGTGCCAGCAGTGAATTTAGGGGATCGAACACCGGGGAGCTGTTTTTT
J: TRBJ2-2
V: TRBV6-1
size: .
D: .

CDR3: CASSLLAFGRGVNTEAFF
DNA: TGCGCCAGCAGCTTGCTAGCGTTCGGGAGGGGCGTGAACACTGAAGCTTTCTTT
J: TRBJ1-1
V: TRBV5-1
size: .
D: .

CDR3: CASSRTSRTYEQYF
DNA: TGCGCCAGCAGTAGGACTAGCCGAACCTACGAGCAGTACTTC
J: TRBJ2-7
V: TRBV10-1
size: .
D: TRBD2

CDR3: CAWSRDRGPSPLHF
DNA: TGTGCCTGGAGTAGGGACAGGGGGCCGTCACCCCTCCACTTT
J: TRBJ1-6
V: TRBV30
size: .
D: TRBD1

CDR3: CASSLFMTGANTGELFF
DNA: TGTGCCAGCAGTTTATTTATGACAGGGGCGAACACCGGGGAGCTGTTTTTT
J: TRBJ2-2
V: TRBV28
size: .
D: TRBD1

CDR3: CASSGLAGGPQYF
DNA: TGTGCCAGCAGTGGGCTAGCGGGAGGTCCCCAGTACTTC
J: TRBJ2-5
V: TRBV27
size: .
D: TRBD2

CDR3: CASSTKGVVVNEQFF
DNA: TGTGCCAGCTCGACTAAAGGTGTGGTAGTTAATGAGCAGTTCTTC
J: TRBJ2-1
V: TRBV18
size: .
D: .

CDR3: CAISVDSNEKLFF
DNA: TGTGCCATCAGTGTAGACAGTAATGAAAAACTGTTTTTT
J: TRBJ1-4
V: TRBV10-3
size: .
D: .

CDR3: CASCRTGGNEKLFF
DNA: TGTGCCAGCTGCAGGACAGGGGGCAATGAAAAACTGTTTTTT
J: TRBJ1-4
V: TRBV27
size: .
D: TRBD1

CDR3: CAWAGVAKNIQYF
DNA: TGTGCCTGGGCAGGGGTAGCCAAAAACATTCAGTACTTC
J: TRBJ2-4
V: TRBV30
size: .
D: .

CDR3: CASSLQGRQETQYF
DNA: TGCGCCAGCAGCCTACAGGGTAGGCAAGAGACCCAGTACTTC
J: TRBJ2-5
V: TRBV5-1
size: .
D: .

CDR3: CATSDSGTGRISYGYTF
DNA: TGTGCCACCAGTGACTCCGGGACAGGAAGAATAAGCTATGGCTACACCTTC
J: TRBJ1-2
V: TRBV24-1
size: .
D: TRBD1

CDR3: CATSDPTLTTGSFTEAFF
DNA: TGTGCCACCAGTGATCCCACTCTCACGACAGGGTCATTCACTGAAGCTTTCTTT
J: TRBJ1-1
V: TRBV24-1
size: .
D: TRBD1

CDR3: CASSSGQNSYNEQFF
DNA: TGTGCCAGCAGTTCAGGCCAAAACTCCTACAATGAGCAGTTCTTC
J: TRBJ2-1
V: TRBV6-6
size: .
D: .

CDR3: CASSLDGSGNTIYF
DNA: TGCGCCAGCAGTTTGGACGGTTCTGGAAACACCATATATTTT
J: TRBJ1-3
V: TRBV5-1
size: .
D: .

CDR3: CASSTRTSGIVTGELFF
DNA: TGCGCCAGCAGCACGCGTACTAGCGGGATAGTCACCGGGGAGCTGTTTTTT
J: TRBJ2-2
V: TRBV4-1
size: .
D: TRBD2